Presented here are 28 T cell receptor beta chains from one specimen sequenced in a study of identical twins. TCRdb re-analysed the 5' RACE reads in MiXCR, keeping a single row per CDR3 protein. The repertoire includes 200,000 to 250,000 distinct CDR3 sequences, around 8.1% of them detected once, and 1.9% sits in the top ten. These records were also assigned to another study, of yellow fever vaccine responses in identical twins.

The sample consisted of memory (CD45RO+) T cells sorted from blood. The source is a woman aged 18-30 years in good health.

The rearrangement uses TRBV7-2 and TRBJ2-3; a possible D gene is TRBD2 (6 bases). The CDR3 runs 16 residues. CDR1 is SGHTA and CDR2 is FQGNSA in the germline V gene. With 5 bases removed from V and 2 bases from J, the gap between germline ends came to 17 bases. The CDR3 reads CASSAGGAGFTDTQYF. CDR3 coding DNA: TGTGCCAGCAGCGCCGGAGGAGCGGGTTTCACAGATACGCAGTATTTT.

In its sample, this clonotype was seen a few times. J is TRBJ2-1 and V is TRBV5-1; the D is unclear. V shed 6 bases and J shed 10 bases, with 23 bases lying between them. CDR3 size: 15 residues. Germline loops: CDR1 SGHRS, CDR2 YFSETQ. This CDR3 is CASKTLSTSREEQFF. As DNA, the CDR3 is TGCGCCAGCAAAACCCTCAGCACGAGCAGAGAAGAGCAGTTCTTC.

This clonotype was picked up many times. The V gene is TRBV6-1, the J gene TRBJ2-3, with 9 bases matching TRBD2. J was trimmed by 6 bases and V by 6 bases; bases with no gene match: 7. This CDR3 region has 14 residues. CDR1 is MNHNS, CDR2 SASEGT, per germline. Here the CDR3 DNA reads TGTGCCAGCAGATTCCGACTAGCGGTTGATACGCAGTATTTT. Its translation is CASRFRLAVDTQYF.

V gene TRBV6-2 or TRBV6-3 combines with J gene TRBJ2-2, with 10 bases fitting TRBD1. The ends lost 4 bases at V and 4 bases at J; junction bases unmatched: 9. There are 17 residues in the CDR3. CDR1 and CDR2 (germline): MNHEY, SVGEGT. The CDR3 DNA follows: TGTGCCAGCAGTTTTCTCCCGGGACAGGGGAGCACCGGGGAGCTGTTTTTT. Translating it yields CASSFLPGQGSTGELFF.

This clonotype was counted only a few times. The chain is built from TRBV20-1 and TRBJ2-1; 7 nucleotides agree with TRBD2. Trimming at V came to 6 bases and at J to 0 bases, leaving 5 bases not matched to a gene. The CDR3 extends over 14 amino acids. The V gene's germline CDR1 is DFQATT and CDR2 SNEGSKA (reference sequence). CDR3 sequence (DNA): TGCAGTGCCCACAGACTAGCCTCCTACAATGAGCAGTTCTTC. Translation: CSAHRLASYNEQFF.

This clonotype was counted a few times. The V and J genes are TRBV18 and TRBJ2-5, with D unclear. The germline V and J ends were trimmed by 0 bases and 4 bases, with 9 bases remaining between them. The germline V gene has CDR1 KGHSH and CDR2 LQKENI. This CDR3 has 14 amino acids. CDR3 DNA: TGTGCCAGCTCACCACCTGAAAGGAGAGAGACCCAGTACTTC. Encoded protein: CASSPPERRETQYF.

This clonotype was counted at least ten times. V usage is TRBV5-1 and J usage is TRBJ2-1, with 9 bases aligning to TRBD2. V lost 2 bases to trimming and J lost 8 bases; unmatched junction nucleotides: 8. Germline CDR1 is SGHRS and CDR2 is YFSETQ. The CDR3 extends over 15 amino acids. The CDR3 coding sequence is TGCGCCAGCAGCTTCATAGCGGGAGTTGCCCATGAGCAGTTCTTC. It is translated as CASSFIAGVAHEQFF.

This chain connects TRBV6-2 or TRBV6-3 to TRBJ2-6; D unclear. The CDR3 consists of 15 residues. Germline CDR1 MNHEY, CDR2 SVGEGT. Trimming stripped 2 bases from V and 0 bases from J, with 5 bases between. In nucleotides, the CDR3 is TGTGCCAGCAGTTACGTGGGCTCTGGGGCCAACGTCCTGACTTTC. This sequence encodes CASSYVGSGANVLTF.

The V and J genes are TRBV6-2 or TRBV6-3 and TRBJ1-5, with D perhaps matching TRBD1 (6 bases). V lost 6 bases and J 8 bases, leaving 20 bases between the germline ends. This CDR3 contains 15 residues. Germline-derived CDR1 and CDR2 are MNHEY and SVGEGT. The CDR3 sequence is CASSPNLTGGKPQHF. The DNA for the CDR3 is TGTGCCAGCAGCCCGAATTTGACAGGTGGTAAGCCCCAGCATTTT.

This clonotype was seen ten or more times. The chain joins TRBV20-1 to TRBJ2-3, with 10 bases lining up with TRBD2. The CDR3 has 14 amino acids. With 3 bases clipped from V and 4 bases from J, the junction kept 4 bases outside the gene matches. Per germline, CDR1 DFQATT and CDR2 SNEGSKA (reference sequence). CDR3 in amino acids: CSARAAGGPDTQYF. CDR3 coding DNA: TGCAGTGCTAGGGCAGCGGGAGGGCCAGATACGCAGTATTTT.

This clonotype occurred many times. The CDR3 region is CASSAPTPDTQYF. The CDR3 nucleotides read TGTGCCAGCAGTGCCCCTACCCCGGATACGCAGTATTTT. The gene calls are TRBV25-1 and TRBJ2-3; D is uncertain. V dropped 4 bases and J dropped 6 bases, with 11 bases sitting between them. CDR3 length equals 13 residues. The germline CDR1 and CDR2 sequences are MGHDK and SYGVNS.

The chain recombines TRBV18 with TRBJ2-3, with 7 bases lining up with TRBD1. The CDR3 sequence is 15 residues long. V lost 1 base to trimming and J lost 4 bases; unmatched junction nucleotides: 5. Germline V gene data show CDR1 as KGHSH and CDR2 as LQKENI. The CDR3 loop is CASSPRGGASDTQYF. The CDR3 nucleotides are TGTGCCAGCTCACCACGAGGGGGCGCATCAGATACGCAGTATTTT.

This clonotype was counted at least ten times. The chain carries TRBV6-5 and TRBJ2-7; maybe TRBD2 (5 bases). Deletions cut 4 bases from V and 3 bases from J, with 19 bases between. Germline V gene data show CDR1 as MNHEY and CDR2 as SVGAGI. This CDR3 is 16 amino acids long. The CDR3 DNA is TGTGCCAGCAGTTCTCTAGGAGGAGGATCTGTCTACGAGCAGTACTTC. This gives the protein CASSSLGGGSVYEQYF.

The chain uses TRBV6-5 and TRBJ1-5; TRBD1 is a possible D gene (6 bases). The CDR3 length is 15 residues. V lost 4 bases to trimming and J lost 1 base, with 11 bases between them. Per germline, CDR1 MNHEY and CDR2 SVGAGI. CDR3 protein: CASSLQGYSNQPQHF. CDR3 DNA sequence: TGTGCCAGCAGTTTACAGGGATACAGCAATCAGCCCCAGCATTTT.

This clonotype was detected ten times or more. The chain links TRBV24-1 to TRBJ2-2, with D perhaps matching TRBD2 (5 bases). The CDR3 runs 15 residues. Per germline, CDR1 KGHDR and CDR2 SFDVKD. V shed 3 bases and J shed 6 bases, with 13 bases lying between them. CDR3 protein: CATSDLNLAAGELFF. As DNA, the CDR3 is TGTGCCACCAGTGATCTTAACCTAGCAGCCGGGGAGCTGTTTTTT.

CDR3: CASSVGAGYEQYF. In DNA form, the CDR3 reads TGTGCCAGCAGCGTAGGCGCAGGGTACGAGCAGTACTTC. V gene TRBV9 combines with J gene TRBJ2-7; D possibly corresponds to TRBD1 (5 bases). Trimming removed 0 bases at V and 4 bases at J, with 8 bases between. Germline V lookup: CDR1 SGDLS, CDR2 YYNGEE. The CDR3 is 13 residues long.

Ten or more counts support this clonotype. CDR3 nucleotide sequence: TGTGCCAGCAGCTCGACTGGGACGGAAGCCTACGAGCAGTACTTC. Protein product: CASSSTGTEAYEQYF. The J gene is TRBJ2-7, the V gene TRBV5-4, with D perhaps given as TRBD1 or TRBD2 (5 bases each). CDR3 length: 15 amino acids. Germline loops: CDR1 SGHNT, CDR2 YYREEE (reference sequence). V dropped 3 bases and J dropped 2 bases, with 15 bases sitting between them.

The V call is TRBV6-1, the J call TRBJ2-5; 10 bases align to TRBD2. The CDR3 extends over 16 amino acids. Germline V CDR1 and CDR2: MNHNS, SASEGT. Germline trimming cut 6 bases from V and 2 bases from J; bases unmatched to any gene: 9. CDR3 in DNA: TGTGCCAGCAGCCTGGGTAGCGGGGGGCCGCAAGAGACCCAGTACTTC. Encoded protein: CASSLGSGGPQETQYF.

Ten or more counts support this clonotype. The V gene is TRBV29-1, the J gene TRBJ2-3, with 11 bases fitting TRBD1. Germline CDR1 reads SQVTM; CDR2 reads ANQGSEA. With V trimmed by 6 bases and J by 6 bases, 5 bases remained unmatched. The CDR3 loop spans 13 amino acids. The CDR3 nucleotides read TGCAGCGTCCGGACAGGGGGCATGGATACGCAGTATTTT. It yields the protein CSVRTGGMDTQYF.

CDR3 in amino acids: CASSWTGTYEQYF. CDR3 sequence (DNA): TGTGCCAGCAGCTGGACAGGGACCTACGAGCAGTACTTC. The gene calls are TRBV27 and TRBJ2-7, with 8 nucleotides matching TRBD1. The germline gives CDR1 MNHEY, CDR2 SMNVEV (reference sequence). This CDR3 region has 13 residues. V shed 6 bases and J 2 bases; nucleotides not matched to a gene: 3.

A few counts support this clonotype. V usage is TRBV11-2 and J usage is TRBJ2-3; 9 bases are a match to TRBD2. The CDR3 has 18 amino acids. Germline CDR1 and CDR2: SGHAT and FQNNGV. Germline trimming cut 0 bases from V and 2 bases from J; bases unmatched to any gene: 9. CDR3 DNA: TGTGCCAGCAGCTTAGATTGGCTAGCGGGAAGAAACACAGATACGCAGTATTTT. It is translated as CASSLDWLAGRNTDTQYF.

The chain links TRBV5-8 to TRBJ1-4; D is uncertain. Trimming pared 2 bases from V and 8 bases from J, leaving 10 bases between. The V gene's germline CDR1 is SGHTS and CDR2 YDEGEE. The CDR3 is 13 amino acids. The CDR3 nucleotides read TGTGCCAGCAGCTTCGTCCGGGGAGAAAAACTGTTTTTT. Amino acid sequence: CASSFVRGEKLFF.

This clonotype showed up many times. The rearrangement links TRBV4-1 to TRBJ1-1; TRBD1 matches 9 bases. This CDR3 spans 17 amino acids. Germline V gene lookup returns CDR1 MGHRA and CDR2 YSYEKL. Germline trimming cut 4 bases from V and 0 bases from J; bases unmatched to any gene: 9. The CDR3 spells CASSLRDRGIMNTEAFF. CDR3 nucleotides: TGCGCCAGCAGCCTCCGAGACAGGGGGATAATGAACACTGAAGCTTTCTTT.

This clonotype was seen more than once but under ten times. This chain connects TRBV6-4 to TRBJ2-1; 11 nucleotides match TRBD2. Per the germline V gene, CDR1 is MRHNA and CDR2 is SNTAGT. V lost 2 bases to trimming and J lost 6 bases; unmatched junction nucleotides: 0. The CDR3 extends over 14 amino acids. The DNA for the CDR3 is TGTGCCAGCAGTGACGGACTAGCGGGCAATGAGCAGTTCTTC. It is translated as CASSDGLAGNEQFF.

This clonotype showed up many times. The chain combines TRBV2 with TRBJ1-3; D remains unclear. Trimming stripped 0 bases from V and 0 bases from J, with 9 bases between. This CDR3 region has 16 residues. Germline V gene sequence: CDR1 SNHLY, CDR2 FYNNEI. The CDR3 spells CASSEALALSGNTIYF. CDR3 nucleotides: TGTGCCAGCAGTGAAGCGCTCGCACTCTCTGGAAACACCATATATTTT.

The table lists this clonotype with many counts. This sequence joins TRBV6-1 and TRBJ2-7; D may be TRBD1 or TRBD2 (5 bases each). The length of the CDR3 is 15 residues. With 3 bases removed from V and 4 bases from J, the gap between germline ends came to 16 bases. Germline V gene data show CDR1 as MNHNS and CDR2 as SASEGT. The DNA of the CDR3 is TGTGCCAGCAGTGAGGACCTAGCTGGGGCATACGAGCAGTACTTC. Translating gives CASSEDLAGAYEQYF.

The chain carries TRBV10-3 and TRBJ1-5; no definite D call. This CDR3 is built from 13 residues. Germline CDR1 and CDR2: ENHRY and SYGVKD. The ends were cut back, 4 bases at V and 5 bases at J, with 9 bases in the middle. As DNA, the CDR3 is TGTGCCATCAGTGTGGGAGGGTATCAGCCCCAGCATTTT. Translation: CAISVGGYQPQHF.

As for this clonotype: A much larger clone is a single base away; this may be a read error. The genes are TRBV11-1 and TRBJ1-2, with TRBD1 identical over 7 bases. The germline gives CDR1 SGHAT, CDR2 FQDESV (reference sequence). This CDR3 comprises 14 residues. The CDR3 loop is CASSSPGQPLGYSF. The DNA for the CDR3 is TGTGCCAGCAGCTCACCGGGACAGCCTCTAGGCTACTCCTTC.